This is a list of T cell receptor beta chains from one sample in a study of cytomegalovirus exposure and HLA in healthy donors. This table comes from immunoSEQ multiplex PCR, and its TCRdb copy is limited to in-frame clones, with some not included. Of about 160,000 clones in the sample, less than 90% were seen once. Sequencing was carried out using PBMCs. These receptors originate from a male donor in good health and CMV-seropositive. Both conserved end residues are part of each CDR3. A D gene is named only where the DNA matches it firmly. Part of the rows lack a size; the others show once, few, many or a class for expanded clones.

V	J	D	size	DNA	CDR3
TRBV7-7	TRBJ2-7	TRBD1	-	TGTGCTAGCAGCATACGACAGGGTTCATACGAGCAGTACTTC	CASSIRQGSYEQYF
TRBV7-9	TRBJ2-7	-	few	TGTGCCAGCAGCTACCGTGGGGGGGGCCCCCACGAGCAGTACTTC	CASSYRGGGPHEQYF
TRBV6-1	TRBJ1-4	-	-	TGTGCCAGCAGGATAGGGGATACTAATGAAAAACTGTTTTTT	CASRIGDTNEKLFF
TRBV5-1	TRBJ2-3	TRBD2	-	TGCGCCAGCAGCTTCTTAGCGGGAACAGATACGCAGTATTTT	CASSFLAGTDTQYF
TRBV19	TRBJ2-7	-	few	TGTGCCAGTAGTAGCCCTAGTTCCTACGAGCAGTACTTC	CASSSPSSYEQYF
TRBV11-3	TRBJ2-5	-	-	TGTGCCAGCAGCTTAGATCCGAGGGCAACCCAGTACTTC	CASSLDPRATQYF
TRBV9	TRBJ2-1	-	once	TGTGCCAGCAGCCCTAGTGCAGGGCACTCCTACAATGAGCAGTTCTTC	CASSPSAGHSYNEQFF
TRBV2	TRBJ2-4	-	-	TGTGCCAGCAGTGAAACGGACATTCAGTACTTC	CASSETDIQYF
TRBV7-2	TRBJ2-7	TRBD1	once	TGTGCCAGCAGCTTAGTGGGACAGGGAAGTTACGAGCAGTACTTC	CASSLVGQGSYEQYF
TRBV10-3	TRBJ1-3	-	-	TGTGCCATCAGTCCTCGACAGACCTCTGGAAACACCATATATTTT	CAISPRQTSGNTIYF
TRBV7-2	TRBJ2-3	-	-	TGTGCCAGCAGCTTCCTACCTGAGGGGGGCACAGATACGCAGTATTTT	CASSFLPEGGTDTQYF
TRBV11-2	TRBJ2-7	TRBD2	once	TGTGCCAGCAGCTTAGCCGCCCTAGCGGGAGGCCTAACCTACGAGCAGTACTTC	CASSLAALAGGLTYEQYF
TRBV2	TRBJ1-4	-	-	TGTGCCAGCCCACCACAGGGACCTACTAATGAAAAACTGTTTTTT	CASPPQGPTNEKLFF
TRBV5-6	TRBJ2-1	-	-	TGTGCCATGGGGCGGGGTTCCTCCTACAATGAGCAGTTCTTC	CAMGRGSSYNEQFF
TRBV28	TRBJ2-7	-	-	TGTGCCAGCAGTTTCTATTGGCAGGGGTCCTACGAGCAGTACTTC	CASSFYWQGSYEQYF
TRBV27	TRBJ2-3	TRBD2	-	TGTGCCAGCAGTTTAACTAGCGGGAACACAGATACGCAGTATTTT	CASSLTSGNTDTQYF
TRBV12-5	TRBJ2-1	-	-	TGTGCTAGTGGATTAGGGGCCTACAATGAGCAGTTCTTC	CASGLGAYNEQFF
TRBV12-2	TRBJ2-1	-	-	TGTGCAAGTCGCTTATTCCCTCAGTACAATGAGCAGTTCTTC	CASRLFPQYNEQFF
TRBV9	TRBJ2-3	TRBD1	-	TGTGCCAGCAGCGTGACAGGGGGGCCAGATACGCAGTATTTT	CASSVTGGPDTQYF
TRBV30	TRBJ2-7	-	-	TGTGCCTGGTCAGGGTGGACCTACGAGCAGTACTTC	CAWSGWTYEQYF
TRBV12-5	TRBJ1-3	-	-	TGTGCTAGTGGCCCTTCGGGGAGCTCTGGAAACACCATATATTTT	CASGPSGSSGNTIYF
TRBV18	TRBJ1-2	-	-	TGTGCCAGCTCACCACGTCAGGAAAGTGGCTACACCTTC	CASSPRQESGYTF
TRBV2	TRBJ2-7	TRBD2	-	TGTGCCAGCAGAGGGACTAGCGGGAGGTACGAGCAGTACTTC	CASRGTSGRYEQYF